Described below is a single TCR beta chain sequence and its context. Its antigen is as yet unknown. The sample comes from a study of identifying expanded T cells in peripheral blood. Some clones are missing from TCRdb's copy, which holds only in-frame ones; the method was immunoSEQ multiplex PCR. Of tens of thousands of clones listed, around 83% are singletons. V dropped 8 bases and J dropped 1 base, with 11 bases sitting between them. There are 13 residues in the CDR3. CDR1 SNHLY and CDR2 FYNNEI come from the germline V gene. Overall study findings and caveats: Across healthy donors, higher total template counts meant significantly greater approximately two-week count variance. Differentially abundant clones: about 1.1 between replicates, approximately 16 at approximately 14 days, approximately 18 at four.

This TCR was recovered from a person aged 18 to 75 in good health. Sequencing was done on a sample of blood. The rearrangement uses TRBV2 and TRBJ1-1; TRBD1 might be the D (6 bases). This chain's CDR3 is CASVGQGNTEAFF. The CDR3 bases are TGTGCCAGCGTGGGACAAGGGAACACTGAAGCTTTCTTT.